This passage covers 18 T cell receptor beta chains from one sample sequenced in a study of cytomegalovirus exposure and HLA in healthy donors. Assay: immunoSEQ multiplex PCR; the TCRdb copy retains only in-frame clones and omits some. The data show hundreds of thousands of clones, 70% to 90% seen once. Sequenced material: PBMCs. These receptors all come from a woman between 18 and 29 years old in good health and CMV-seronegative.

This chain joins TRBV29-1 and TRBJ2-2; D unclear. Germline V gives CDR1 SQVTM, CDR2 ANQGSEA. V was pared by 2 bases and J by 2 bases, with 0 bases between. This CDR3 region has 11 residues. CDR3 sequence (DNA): TGCAGCGTTGAAAACACCGGGGAGCTGTTTTTT. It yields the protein CSVENTGELFF.

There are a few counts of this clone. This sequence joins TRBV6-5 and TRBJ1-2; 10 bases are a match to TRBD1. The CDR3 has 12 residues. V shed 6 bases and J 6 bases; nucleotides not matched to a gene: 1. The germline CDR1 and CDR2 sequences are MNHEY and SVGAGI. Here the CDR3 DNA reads TGTGCCAGCAGGACAGGGGGCAATGGCTACACCTTC. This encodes CASRTGGNGYTF.

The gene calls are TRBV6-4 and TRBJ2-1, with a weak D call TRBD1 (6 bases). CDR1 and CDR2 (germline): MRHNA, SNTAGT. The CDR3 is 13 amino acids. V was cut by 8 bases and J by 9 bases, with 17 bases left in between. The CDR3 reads CASSSKQGSEQFF. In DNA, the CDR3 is TGTGCCAGCTCCTCCAAACAGGGTAGTGAGCAGTTCTTC.

The chain's CDR3 is CASSTEGGFPTDTQYF. CDR3 in DNA: TGTGCCAGCTCAACAGAAGGGGGTTTCCCCACAGATACGCAGTATTTT. The chain is built from TRBV18 and TRBJ2-3; tentative D call: TRBD1 (6 bases). The germline CDR1 and CDR2 sequences are KGHSH and LQKENI. Trimming took 5 bases from V and 2 from J, leaving 17 bases between them. The CDR3 totals 16 residues.

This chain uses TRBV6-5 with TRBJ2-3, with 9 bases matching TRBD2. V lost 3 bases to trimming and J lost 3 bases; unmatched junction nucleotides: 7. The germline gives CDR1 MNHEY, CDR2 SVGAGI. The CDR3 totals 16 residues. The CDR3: CASSYSQRGETDTQYF. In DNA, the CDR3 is TGTGCCAGCAGTTATTCCCAGCGGGGGGAAACAGATACGCAGTATTTT.

CDR3 sequence: CASRSGGGTEAFF. As DNA, the CDR3 is TGTGCCAGCAGGTCAGGGGGTGGAACTGAAGCTTTCTTT. The rearrangement uses TRBV27 and TRBJ1-1, with TRBD1 matching over 7 bases. The CDR3 is 13 amino acids. V trimming: 6 bases; J trimming: 5 bases; junction bases outside the gene matches: 6. Germline V gene lookup returns CDR1 MNHEY and CDR2 SMNVEV (reference sequence).

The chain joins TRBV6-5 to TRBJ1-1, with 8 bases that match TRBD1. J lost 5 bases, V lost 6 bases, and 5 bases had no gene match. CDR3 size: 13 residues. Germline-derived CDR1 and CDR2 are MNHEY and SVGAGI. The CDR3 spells CASSRGRGTEAFF. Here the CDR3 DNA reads TGTGCCAGCAGCAGGGGGCGAGGAACTGAAGCTTTCTTT.

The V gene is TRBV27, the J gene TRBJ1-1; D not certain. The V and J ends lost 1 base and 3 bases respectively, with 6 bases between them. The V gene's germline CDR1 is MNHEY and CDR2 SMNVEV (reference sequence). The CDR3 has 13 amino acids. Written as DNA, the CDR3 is TGTGCCAGCAGTTTATGGGAGTACACTGAAGCTTTCTTT. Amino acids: CASSLWEYTEAFF.

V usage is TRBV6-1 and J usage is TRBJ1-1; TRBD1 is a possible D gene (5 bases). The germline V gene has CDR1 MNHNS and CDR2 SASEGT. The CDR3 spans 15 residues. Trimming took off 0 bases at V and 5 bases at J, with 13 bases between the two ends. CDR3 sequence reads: CASSEARLRGTEAFF. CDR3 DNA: TGTGCCAGCAGTGAAGCAAGGCTTCGGGGGACTGAAGCTTTCTTT.

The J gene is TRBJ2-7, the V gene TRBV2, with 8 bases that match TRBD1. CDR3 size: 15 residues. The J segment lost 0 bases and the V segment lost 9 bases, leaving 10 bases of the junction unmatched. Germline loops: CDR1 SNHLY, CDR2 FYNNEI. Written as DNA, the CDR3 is TGTGCCAGTAACTCCGGACAGGGCTACTCCTACGAGCAGTACTTC. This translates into CASNSGQGYSYEQYF.

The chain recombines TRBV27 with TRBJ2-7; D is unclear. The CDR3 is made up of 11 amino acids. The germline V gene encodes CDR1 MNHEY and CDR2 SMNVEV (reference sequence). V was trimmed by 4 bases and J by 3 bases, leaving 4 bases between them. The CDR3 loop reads CASSSIYEQYF. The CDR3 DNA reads TGTGCCAGCAGTTCGATCTACGAGCAGTACTTC.

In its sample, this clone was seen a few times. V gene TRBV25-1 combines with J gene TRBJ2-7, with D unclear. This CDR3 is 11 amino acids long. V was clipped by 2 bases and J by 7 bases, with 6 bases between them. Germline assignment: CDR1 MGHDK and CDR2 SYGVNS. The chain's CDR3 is CASSEGREQYF. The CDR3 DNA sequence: TGTGCCAGCAGTGAAGGCAGAGAGCAGTACTTC.

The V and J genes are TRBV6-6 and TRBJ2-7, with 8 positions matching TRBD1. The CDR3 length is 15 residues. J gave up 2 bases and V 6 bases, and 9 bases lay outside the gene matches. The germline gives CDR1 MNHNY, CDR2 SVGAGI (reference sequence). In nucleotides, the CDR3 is TGTGCCAGCAGGACAGGGGCTGGGGCAGCCTACGAGCAGTACTTC. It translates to CASRTGAGAAYEQYF.

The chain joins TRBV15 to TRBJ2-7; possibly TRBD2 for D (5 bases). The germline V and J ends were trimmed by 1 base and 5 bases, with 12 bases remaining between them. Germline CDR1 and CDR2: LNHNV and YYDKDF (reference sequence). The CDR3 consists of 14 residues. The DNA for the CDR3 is TGTGCCACCAGCAGAGGGACTGATACTCACGAGCAGTACTTC. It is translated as CATSRGTDTHEQYF.

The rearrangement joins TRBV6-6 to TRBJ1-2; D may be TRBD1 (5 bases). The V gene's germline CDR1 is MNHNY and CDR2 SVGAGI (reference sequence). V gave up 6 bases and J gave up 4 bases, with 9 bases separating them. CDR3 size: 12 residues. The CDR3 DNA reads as TGTGCCAGCAGCCCCAGGGTCTATGGCTACACCTTC. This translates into CASSPRVYGYTF.

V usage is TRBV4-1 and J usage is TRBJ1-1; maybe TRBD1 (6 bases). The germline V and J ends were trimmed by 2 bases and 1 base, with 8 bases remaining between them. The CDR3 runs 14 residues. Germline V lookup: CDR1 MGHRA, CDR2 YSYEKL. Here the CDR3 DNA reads TGCGCCAGCAGCCAATCGGGGGCGAACACTGAAGCTTTCTTT. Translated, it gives CASSQSGANTEAFF.

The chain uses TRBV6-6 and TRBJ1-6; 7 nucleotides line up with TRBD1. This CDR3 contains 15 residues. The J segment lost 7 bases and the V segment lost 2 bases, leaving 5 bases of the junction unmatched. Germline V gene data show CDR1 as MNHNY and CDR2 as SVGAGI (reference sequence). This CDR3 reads CASSYPEQGNSPLHF. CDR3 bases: TGTGCCAGCAGTTACCCGGAACAGGGGAATTCACCCCTCCACTTT.

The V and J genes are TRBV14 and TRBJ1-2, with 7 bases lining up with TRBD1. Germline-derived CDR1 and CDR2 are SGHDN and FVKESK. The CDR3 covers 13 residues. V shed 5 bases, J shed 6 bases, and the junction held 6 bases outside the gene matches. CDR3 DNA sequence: TGTGCCAGCAGCAGACAGGGAGGGGATGGCTACACCTTC. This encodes CASSRQGGDGYTF.